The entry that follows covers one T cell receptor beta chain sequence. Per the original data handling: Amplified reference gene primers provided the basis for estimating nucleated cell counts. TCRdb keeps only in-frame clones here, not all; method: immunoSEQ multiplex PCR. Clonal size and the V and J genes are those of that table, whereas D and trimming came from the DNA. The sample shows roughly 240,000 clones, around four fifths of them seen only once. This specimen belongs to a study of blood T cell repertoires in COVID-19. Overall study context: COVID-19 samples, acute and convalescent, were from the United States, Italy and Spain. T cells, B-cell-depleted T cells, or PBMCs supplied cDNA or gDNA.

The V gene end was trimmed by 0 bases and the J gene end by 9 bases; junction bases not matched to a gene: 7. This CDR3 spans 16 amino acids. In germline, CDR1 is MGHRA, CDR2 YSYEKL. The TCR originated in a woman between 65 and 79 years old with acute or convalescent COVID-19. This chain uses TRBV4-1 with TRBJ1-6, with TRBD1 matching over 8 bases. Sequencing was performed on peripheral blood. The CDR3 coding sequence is TGCGCCAGCAGCCAAGAAGGGACAGGCGGTCTTTCACCCCTCCACTTT. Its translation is CASSQEGTGGLSPLHF.